Presented here are 19 T cell receptor beta chains from one specimen sequenced in a study of T cells after yellow fever vaccination. TCRdb redid the calling of the 5' RACE reads with MiXCR, one entry per CDR3 protein. This sample has some 560,000 distinct CDR3 sequences, with roughly 21% found just once. This specimen was PBMCs, taken 15 days after the yellow fever booster vaccination. The source is a man aged 30 to 45 who received the YFV17D yellow fever vaccine.

As for this clonotype: A much larger clonotype is one base distant, so this may be a read error. CDR3 amino acids: CASSLAPNNQQFF. The DNA for the CDR3 is TGTGCCAGCAGCCTAGCGCCAAACAATCAGCAGTTCTTC. V is TRBV7-2 and J is TRBJ2-1; possible D gene TRBD2, 6 bases. Germline V gene lookup returns CDR1 SGHTA and CDR2 FQGNSA. This CDR3 has 13 residues. The variable domain in full, completed from reference TRBV7-2 and TRBJ2-1, reads GAGVSQSPSNKVTEKGKDVELRCDPISGHTALYWYRQSLGQGLEFLIYFQGNSAPDKSGLPSDRFSAERTGGSVSTLTIQRTQQEDSAVYLCASSLAPNNQQFFGPGTRLTVL.

This clonotype was counted only a few times. The rearrangement joins TRBV4-2 to TRBJ1-2, with 8 bases identical to TRBD1. CDR3 length equals 14 residues. V shed 1 base and J 13 bases; nucleotides not matched to a gene: 11. From germline, CDR1 is LGHNA and CDR2 YNFKEQ. In nucleotides, the CDR3 is TGTGCCAGCAGCCAAGGTGGACAGGGAGTAGGATGCACCTTC. Its translation is CASSQGGQGVGCTF.

The table lists this clonotype with a few counts. The chain couples TRBV12-3 or TRBV12-4 to TRBJ2-5; D is possibly TRBD1 (7 bases). The CDR3 has 14 residues. Trimming removed 6 bases at V and 1 base at J, with 12 bases between. CDR3 coding DNA: TGTGCCAGCAGGGCGGGACAGACCCAAGAGACCCAGTACTTC. Amino acids: CASRAGQTQETQYF.

The chain combines TRBV7-2 with TRBJ1-1; the match to TRBD1 covers 10 bases. The CDR3 loop spans 17 amino acids. Per the germline V gene, CDR1 is SGHTA and CDR2 is FQGNSA. J gave up 4 bases and V 6 bases, and 14 bases lay outside the gene matches. CDR3 region: CASSFTGTGESGTEAFF. The CDR3 DNA follows: TGTGCCAGCAGTTTTACCGGGACAGGGGAATCGGGCACTGAAGCTTTCTTT. Looking up the rest from reference TRBV7-2 and TRBJ1-1 gives the full variable domain: GAGVSQSPSNKVTEKGKDVELRCDPISGHTALYWYRQSLGQGLEFLIYFQGNSAPDKSGLPSDRFSAERTGGSVSTLTIQRTQQEDSAVYLCASSFTGTGESGTEAFFGQGTRLTVV.

This clonotype has more than one count but fewer than ten. The chain couples TRBV10-1 to TRBJ2-3, with no clear D. CDR3 length: 12 residues. Trimming cost V 0 bases and J 4 bases, with 2 bases left between them. Looked up from germline, CDR1 is WNHNN and CDR2 is SYGVQD (reference sequence). The CDR3 coding sequence is TGCGCCAGCAGTGAGTCGTCAGATACGCAGTATTTT. It codes for CASSESSDTQYF.

This chain uses TRBV5-1 with TRBJ2-3; D unresolved. Per the germline V gene, CDR1 is SGHRS and CDR2 is YFSETQ. This CDR3 contains 17 residues. V was clipped by 4 bases and J by 4 bases, with 22 bases between them. Here the CDR3 DNA reads TGCGCCAGCAGCCCAATCCTCTCATCCTCTGGGGCAGATACGCAGTATTTT. It codes for CASSPILSSSGADTQYF.

The V call is TRBV7-9, the J call TRBJ2-7; 11 bases align to TRBD1. Per germline, CDR1 SEHNR and CDR2 FQNEAQ (reference sequence). The CDR3 contains 14 residues. Trimming took 5 bases from V and 3 from J; bases not matched to a gene: 3. CDR3 loop: CASSTGQGDYEQYF. As DNA, the CDR3 is TGTGCCAGCAGCACGGGACAGGGGGACTACGAGCAGTACTTC.

This clonotype was counted only a few times. The rearrangement links TRBV20-1 to TRBJ2-7; D is ambiguous. This CDR3 contains 11 residues. Germline CDR1 reads DFQATT; CDR2 reads SNEGSKA (reference sequence). The V gene lost 8 bases and the J gene lost 2 bases, with 10 bases spanning the gap. CDR3 bases: TGCAGTATTCGGGCGACCTACGAGCAGTACTTC. As protein: CSIRATYEQYF.

The sample holds a few counts of this clonotype. The rearrangement links TRBV5-1 to TRBJ2-3, with 9 bases matching TRBD2. V dropped 4 bases and J dropped 2; count of bases not matched to a gene: 8. Germline V CDR1 and CDR2: SGHRS, YFSETQ. This CDR3 has 16 residues. CDR3 DNA sequence: TGCGCCAGCAGCCAGGGACTAGCTTCTTCCACAGATACGCAGTATTTT. It yields the protein CASSQGLASSTDTQYF.

The chain recombines TRBV20-1 with TRBJ2-1, with D maybe TRBD2 (5 bases). Germline V gene data show CDR1 as DFQATT and CDR2 as SNEGSKA (reference sequence). The CDR3 is 15 amino acids. The V end lost 5 bases, the J end lost 0 bases, and 14 bases lay between the germline ends. CDR3 in amino acids: CSAARSGSSYNEQFF. The CDR3 coding sequence is TGCAGTGCTGCGAGAAGCGGAAGCTCCTACAATGAGCAGTTCTTC.

This clonotype was seen only a few times. The chain is built from TRBV29-1 and TRBJ2-7; D is unclear. The CDR3 has 9 amino acids. Trimming stripped 7 bases from V and 3 bases from J, with 4 bases between. CDR1 SQVTM and CDR2 ANQGSEA come from the germline V gene. The chain's CDR3 is CSGRYEQYF. The DNA of the CDR3 is TGCAGCGGCCGCTACGAGCAGTACTTC.

This rearrangement joins TRBV9 to TRBJ2-4, with 10 bases aligning to TRBD2. Trimming cost V 4 bases and J 5 bases; bases outside gene matches: 12. This CDR3 spans 17 amino acids. CDR1 and CDR2 from the germline V gene are SGDLS and YYNGEE. CDR3 amino acids: CASSPPGASGRENIQYF. The CDR3 DNA follows: TGTGCCAGCAGCCCCCCAGGGGCGAGCGGGAGGGAAAACATTCAGTACTTC. The full variable domain, its missing parts supplied by reference TRBV9 and TRBJ2-4, is DSGVTQTPKHLITATGQRVTLRCSPRSGDLSVYWYQQSLDQGLQFLIQYYNGEERAKGNILERFSAQQFPDLHSELNLSSLELGDSALYFCASSPPGASGRENIQYFGAGTRLSVL.

V and J are TRBV19 and TRBJ1-2; 8 bases are shared with TRBD1. CDR1 is LNHDA, CDR2 SQIVND, per germline (reference sequence). This CDR3 comprises 14 residues. Unmatched junction bases numbered 12, after V lost 7 bases and J lost 8 bases. The CDR3 spells CASIAAGTGGGYTF. CDR3 bases: TGTGCCAGTATCGCGGCCGGGACAGGAGGAGGCTACACCTTC.

This clonotype was seen only a few times. The genes are TRBV28 and TRBJ2-7; 10 nucleotides agree with TRBD1. The V gene's germline CDR1 is MDHEN and CDR2 SYDVKM. The CDR3 length is 14 residues. J lost 4 bases, V lost 7 bases, and 7 bases had no gene match. This CDR3 is CASTVGTGVYEQYF. The CDR3 region has the DNA TGTGCCAGCACCGTCGGGACAGGGGTTTACGAGCAGTACTTC.

This clonotype has only a few counts. The genes are TRBV20-1 and TRBJ2-4; 9 positions agree with TRBD2. The V gene's germline CDR1 is DFQATT and CDR2 SNEGSKA (reference sequence). V dropped 5 bases and J dropped 4; count of bases not matched to a gene: 3. The CDR3 runs 13 residues. CDR3 coding DNA: TGCAGTGCTTTAGCGGGAGTTAAAAACATTCAGTACTTC. It is translated as CSALAGVKNIQYF.

This chain uses TRBV6-1 with TRBJ2-3; TRBD2 matches at 7 bases. V trimming: 7 bases; J trimming: 4 bases; junction bases outside the gene matches: 8. Germline V gene lookup returns CDR1 MNHNS and CDR2 SASEGT. There are 14 residues in the CDR3. CDR3 DNA sequence: TGTGCCAGCAAGGCGGGAGCCAATTCAGATACGCAGTATTTT. Translation: CASKAGANSDTQYF.

This sequence joins TRBV6-2 or TRBV6-3 and TRBJ2-7; tentatively, D is TRBD1 (6 bases). The CDR3 is 15 residues long. V dropped 7 bases and J dropped 3 bases, with 19 bases sitting between them. The germline gives CDR1 MNHEY, CDR2 SVGEGT. For the CDR3, the DNA is TGTGCCAGCATCCAAGAGGACAGACGAAACTACGAGCAGTACTTC. Translated: CASIQEDRRNYEQYF.

The CDR3, as DNA: TGTGCCAGTAGTATAAACGGGAGAGGAAATGAGCAGTTCTTC. Its protein product is CASSINGRGNEQFF. V gene TRBV19 combines with J gene TRBJ2-1, with D tentatively TRBD2 (6 bases). CDR1 and CDR2 (germline): LNHDA, SQIVND (reference sequence). V was shortened by 2 bases and J by 7 bases, with 12 bases between the two germline ends. This CDR3 is built from 14 residues.

This clonotype occurred a few times. The chain uses TRBV29-1 and TRBJ2-7; tentatively, D is TRBD2 (6 bases). The V end lost 4 bases, the J end lost 6 bases, and 16 bases lay between the germline ends. The CDR3 spans 13 residues. CDR1 is SQVTM and CDR2 is ANQGSEA in the germline V gene. The CDR3 sequence is CSVAGHTGGEQYF. DNA for the CDR3: TGCAGCGTTGCAGGGCACACCGGGGGCGAGCAGTACTTC.